A single sample gave rise to the 9 T cell receptor beta chains below, sequenced in a study of cytomegalovirus exposure and HLA in healthy donors. The PCR used 60 Vbeta and 13 Jbeta primers. Libraries were prepared by immunoSEQ multiplex PCR; TCRdb keeps only in-frame clonotypes and omits some of them. Counted here are about 150,000 clones, about 68% occurring once; the ten biggest clones make up around 1.9%. The sequenced sample consisted of PBMCs. These receptors all come from a man aged 25 to 40 in good health and CMV-seronegative.

This clone was picked up one time. The rearrangement links TRBV6-5 to TRBJ1-5; no clear D. This CDR3 has 16 residues. V dropped 4 bases and J dropped 0 bases, with 13 bases sitting between them. The germline gives CDR1 MNHEY, CDR2 SVGAGI. The CDR3 protein is CASSFPPQNSNQPQHF. Here the CDR3 DNA reads TGTGCCAGCAGTTTCCCTCCTCAGAATAGCAATCAGCCCCAGCATTTT.

The V call is TRBV19, the J call TRBJ1-5; D remains unclear. Germline-derived CDR1 and CDR2 are LNHDA and SQIVND (reference sequence). V was shortened by 7 bases and J by 0 bases, with 13 bases between the two germline ends. This CDR3 is built from 15 residues. The CDR3 here is CASTVQAYSNQPQHF. In nucleotides, the CDR3 is TGTGCCAGTACTGTGCAGGCGTATAGCAATCAGCCCCAGCATTTT.

This clone was recorded only once. This sequence joins TRBV6-8 and TRBJ2-7; the match to TRBD1 covers 7 bases. Trimming removed 6 bases from V and 3 bases from J; junction bases left unmatched: 8. Germline V gene sequence: CDR1 MNHGY, CDR2 SAAAGT. The CDR3 loop spans 14 amino acids. The CDR3 nucleotides read TGTGCCAGCAGCCAGAGGGGACAGCGCTACGAGCAGTACTTC. This encodes CASSQRGQRYEQYF.

The chain links TRBV7-8 to TRBJ2-5, with a possible D match to TRBD2 (6 bases). The CDR3 covers 14 residues. Trimming took off 3 bases at V and 3 bases at J, with 11 bases between the two ends. Germline V gene data show CDR1 as SGHVS and CDR2 as FQNEAQ. This chain's CDR3 is CASSFPSVEETQYF. DNA of the CDR3: TGTGCCAGCAGCTTTCCTAGCGTGGAAGAGACCCAGTACTTC.

This clone was counted once. The genes are TRBV5-6 and TRBJ2-2, with 7 bases fitting TRBD2. CDR3 length: 15 amino acids. V was clipped by 3 bases and J by 1 base; unmatched bases: 3. From germline, CDR1 is SGHDT and CDR2 YYEEEE. Written as DNA, the CDR3 is TGTGCCAGCAGCTCCGGGACTATGAACACCGGGGAGCTGTTTTTT. This gives the protein CASSSGTMNTGELFF.

This clone came up once. The chain links TRBV28 to TRBJ2-3; TRBD2 matches at 10 bases. Germline V gene lookup returns CDR1 MDHEN and CDR2 SYDVKM. Unmatched junction bases numbered 6, after V lost 3 bases and J lost 6 bases. CDR3 length equals 15 residues. The CDR3, as DNA: TGTGCCAGCAGTTTCTTAGCGGGGGGCCGGGATACGCAGTATTTT. Its protein is CASSFLAGGRDTQYF.

This chain joins TRBV5-6 and TRBJ2-1; 10 bases fit TRBD1. CDR3 length equals 15 residues. Trimming removed 3 bases from V and 3 bases from J; junction bases left unmatched: 3. In germline, CDR1 is SGHDT, CDR2 YYEEEE. The CDR3 loop reads CASSSGTGVYNEQFF. CDR3 nucleotide sequence: TGTGCCAGCAGCTCAGGGACAGGGGTCTACAATGAGCAGTTCTTC.

For the CDR3, the DNA is TGTGCCAGCAGTTTGAACCTGGACGCGGGCACCGGGGAGCTGTTTTTT. Its protein is CASSLNLDAGTGELFF. V is TRBV27 and J is TRBJ2-2; D possibly corresponds to TRBD2 (5 bases). V dropped 3 bases and J dropped 4 bases, with 15 bases sitting between them. Germline CDR1 reads MNHEY; CDR2 reads SMNVEV (reference sequence). This CDR3 region has 16 residues.

In its sample, this clone was seen once. This sequence joins TRBV7-2 and TRBJ1-5, with TRBD1 matching 9 bases. There are 14 residues in the CDR3. Looked up from germline, CDR1 is SGHTA and CDR2 is FQGNSA. Germline trimming cut 3 bases from V and 7 bases from J; bases unmatched to any gene: 4. For the CDR3, the DNA is TGTGCCAGCAGCTTCACAGGGGGCGAACAGCCCCAGCATTTT. Encoded protein: CASSFTGGEQPQHF.